This TCR beta chain appears in the sequencing data of a study of OX40 agonist ivuxolimab in advanced cancers. The protocol was immunoSEQ multiplex PCR, while the TCRdb copy is restricted to in-frame clones and leaves out a portion. The table lists roughly 86,000 clones, 85% to 95% of them singletons, with under 3.5% in the top ten. This sequence was found in an adult with an advanced solid tumor such as melanoma, head and neck, liver or kidney cancer. The sample was CD4+ or CD8+ T cells sorted from blood, taken in a trial of the OX40 agonist ivuxolimab.

In DNA form, the CDR3 reads TGCGCCAGCAGCTTGGCCCAACCCCGGGACTTGGGCTACACCTTC. It specifies CASSLAQPRDLGYTF. This rearrangement joins TRBV5-1 to TRBJ1-2; D is possibly TRBD1 (5 bases). Germline values: CDR1 SGHRS, CDR2 YFSETQ. V was cut by 0 bases and J by 8 bases, with 17 bases left in between. The CDR3 extends over 15 amino acids.